Sequencing of this T cell receptor beta chain was carried out in a study of T cells expressing NK-cell markers. About the study: Source material for TCR beta repertoires consisted of sorted CD3+CD56+NKG2C+, CD3+CD56+NKG2C- and CD3+CD56-NKG2C+ T cells. The study's findings and limits: Leadership of the CD3+CD56-NKG2C+ fraction also belonged to these clonotypes in a handful of donors. Dominant NKG2C+ clonotypes were found to form about 1.0-7.5% of CD8+ T cells in 5 or 6 donors.

Synthesis of TCR beta cDNA relied on 5'RACE template switching carrying UMIs. TCRdb reprocessed the 5' RACE reads and stores each CDR3 protein as one record, lacking DNA. This sample contains about 410,000 distinct CDR3 sequences. Regarding this clonotype: Its specificity is unknown.

The CDR3 runs 15 residues. Sequencing was done on a sample of blood T cells: a sorted CD56 or NKG2C T cell subset, CD4+ or CD8+ T cells, or bulk PBMC T cells (not recorded which). This receptor was obtained from a woman in her forties or fifties in good health. The V and J genes are TRBV12-3 or TRBV12-4 and TRBJ1-5; the D gene TCRdb calls, TRBD1, cannot be checked with no DNA. CDR3 region: CASSLSSGSNQPQHF.